This is a list of T cell receptor beta chains from one sample in a study of blood T cell repertoires in COVID-19. Sequencing used immunoSEQ multiplex PCR; TCRdb keeps in-frame clones, though not all of them. The data hold approximately 300,000 clones, with roughly 90% observed a single time. Material for sequencing was peripheral blood. These receptors all stem from a woman between 45 and 60 years old with active or convalescent COVID-19. CDR3s include the opening cysteine and the closing phenylalanine or tryptophan. Fields, in order: D gene, clone size, V gene, J gene, CDR3 protein, CDR3 DNA. The D gene is left open where the match is weak. Not every row has a clone size; where given, it reads once, few, many or a size class.

D gene: .
clone size: .
V gene: TRBV9
J gene: TRBJ2-7
CDR3 protein: CASTPKTVGEQYF
CDR3 DNA: TGTGCCAGCACCCCGAAGACAGTGGGCGAGCAGTACTTC

D gene: TRBD1
clone size: .
V gene: TRBV19
J gene: TRBJ2-6
CDR3 protein: CASSILPGQGDSGANVLTF
CDR3 DNA: TGTGCCAGTAGTATCCTCCCGGGACAGGGTGACTCTGGGGCCAACGTCCTGACTTTC

D gene: TRBD2
clone size: few
V gene: TRBV27
J gene: TRBJ2-7
CDR3 protein: CASSLSLLAGGGNEQYF
CDR3 DNA: TGTGCCAGCAGTTTATCCCTACTAGCGGGAGGGGGGAACGAGCAGTACTTC

D gene: .
clone size: .
V gene: TRBV12-3/TRBV12-4
J gene: TRBJ2-3
CDR3 protein: CASSRSRTDTQYF
CDR3 DNA: TGTGCCAGCAGCCGCTCTAGGACAGATACGCAGTATTTT

D gene: .
clone size: few
V gene: TRBV28
J gene: TRBJ2-7
CDR3 protein: CATRDYHEQYF
CDR3 DNA: TGTGCCACGAGGGATTACCACGAGCAGTACTTC

D gene: TRBD2
clone size: .
V gene: TRBV6-6
J gene: TRBJ2-3
CDR3 protein: CASTPKGGVGYF
CDR3 DNA: TGTGCCAGCACTCCTAAGGGAGGGGTCGGGTATTTT

D gene: .
clone size: .
V gene: TRBV6-5
J gene: TRBJ2-2
CDR3 protein: CASLTGSGELFF
CDR3 DNA: TGTGCCAGCCTCACGGGGTCCGGGGAGCTGTTTTTT

D gene: TRBD2
clone size: .
V gene: TRBV7-2
J gene: TRBJ2-7
CDR3 protein: CASSSQPAGLAGGDGQYF
CDR3 DNA: TGTGCCAGCAGCTCCCAACCCGCAGGACTAGCGGGAGGCGACGGGCAGTACTTC

D gene: TRBD1
clone size: once
V gene: TRBV9
J gene: TRBJ2-1
CDR3 protein: CASSGDRVWNEQFF
CDR3 DNA: TGTGCCAGCAGCGGGGACAGGGTGTGGAATGAGCAGTTCTTC

D gene: .
clone size: .
V gene: TRBV12-3/TRBV12-4
J gene: TRBJ2-7
CDR3 protein: CASSLMRDSEQYF
CDR3 DNA: TGTGCCAGCAGTTTAATGCGGGATAGCGAGCAGTACTTC

D gene: .
clone size: .
V gene: TRBV4-3
J gene: TRBJ2-7
CDR3 protein: CASSRSRGYEQYF
CDR3 DNA: TGCGCCAGCAGCCGGTCAAGAGGCTACGAGCAGTACTTC

D gene: .
clone size: .
V gene: TRBV6-5
J gene: TRBJ1-4
CDR3 protein: CASSPGTFNEKLFF
CDR3 DNA: TGTGCCAGCAGTCCCGGGACATTTAATGAAAAACTGTTTTTT

D gene: TRBD2
clone size: .
V gene: TRBV4-3
J gene: TRBJ2-1
CDR3 protein: CASSQDRRGADNEQFF
CDR3 DNA: TGCGCCAGCAGCCAAGATCGGCGGGGGGCGGACAATGAGCAGTTCTTC

D gene: .
clone size: .
V gene: TRBV6-5
J gene: TRBJ1-1
CDR3 protein: CASRRGSMNTEAFF
CDR3 DNA: TGTGCCAGCAGACGGGGGTCCATGAACACTGAAGCTTTCTTT

D gene: .
clone size: .
V gene: TRBV21-1
J gene: TRBJ1-6
CDR3 protein: CASSKEFRQTYNSPLHF
CDR3 DNA: TGTGCCAGCAGCAAAGAGTTTAGACAGACCTATAATTCACCCCTCCACTTT

D gene: .
clone size: .
V gene: TRBV7-3
J gene: TRBJ2-5
CDR3 protein: CASSPRGFNQGTQYF
CDR3 DNA: TGTGCCAGCAGCCCCCGTGGGTTCAATCAGGGGACCCAGTACTTC